This T cell receptor beta chain was obtained from a study of cytomegalovirus exposure and HLA in healthy donors. Study-level results: By HLA locus, TCR association rates varied in a later analysis, with DRB1 showing the most and HLA-C the fewest.

Regarding this clone: Its antigen is not known.

The PCR had 60 Vbeta and 13 Jbeta primers. Data came from immunoSEQ multiplex PCR; TCRdb stores just in-frame clones and leaves some out. The sample yields about 87,000 clones, roughly 70% seen once. The ends lost 4 bases at V and 2 bases at J; junction bases unmatched: 7. Germline V CDR1 and CDR2: LGHNA, YSLEER. The CDR3 is 16 residues long. Sequenced: PBMCs. V and J are TRBV4-3 and TRBJ1-3; 8 bases agree with TRBD1. This receptor was identified in a young man in good health and CMV-seropositive. The DNA of the CDR3 is TGCGCCAGCAGCCCATTTACAGGGGGAACTGGAAACACCATATATTTT. Amino acids: CASSPFTGGTGNTIYF.